This T cell receptor beta chain appears in the sequencing data of a study of T cell repertoires in aging, cancer and after chemotherapy. On the study more broadly: Chronic lymphocytic leukemia patients on fludarabine- or bendamustine-based regimens gave paired samples before and after chemotherapy.

The CDR3 has 16 amino acids. Trimming took 4 bases from V and 0 from J, leaving 14 bases between them. Germline V lookup: CDR1 SGHDT, CDR2 YYEEEE. General study points: In healthy donors, age-related TCR diversity loss mainly reflected lost richness.

To note about this clonotype: Its antigen is currently unknown.

TRB rearrangements spanning V, D and J were amplified using mixed TRB-A/B primers. TCRdb reprocessed the multiplex PCR reads via MiXCR and lists one record per CDR3 protein. The sample holds 2,000 to 3,000 distinct CDR3 sequences, approximately 55% seen once. Peripheral blood genomic DNA, not sorted cells or RNA, was the template. This sequence was found in a human donor with a blood cancer. The chain recombines TRBV5-6 with TRBJ2-1; the D is unclear. Sequencing was carried out using blood. CDR3 bases: TGTGCCAGCAGCGTGAGCTTTTCCGGCTCCTACAATGAGCAGTTCTTC. It yields the protein CASSVSFSGSYNEQFF.